This is a list of T cell receptor beta chains from one sample in a study of T cells after yellow fever vaccination. TCRdb re-called the 5' RACE reads through MiXCR, storing one row per CDR3 protein. The sample lists roughly 180,000 distinct CDR3 sequences, 6.2% occurring once. The specimen comprised CD4+ T cells sorted from PBMCs, sampled on the day of the first yellow fever vaccination. These receptors were obtained from a man younger than 35 who received the YFV17D yellow fever vaccine. Each CDR3 is given with its conserved first and last residue. Some rows mark clone size as missing; the rest say once, few, many or name a class of expanded clone.

14 | TRBV18 | few | CASSPGTENQPQHF
13 | TRBV12-3/TRBV12-4 | NA | CASSATGGDTIYF
17 | TRBV4-3 | NA | CASSRTGDREILGKVFF
15 | TRBV4-3 | many | CASSRMAGRQETQYF
13 | TRBV7-2 | few | CASSFAGVDTQYF
16 | TRBV7-9 | many | CASSSTDGIHYNEQFF
14 | TRBV5-4 | few | CASSLGPDQETQYF
14 | TRBV3-1 | many | CASSQGWGRDTQYF
17 | TRBV2 | NA | CASSLTGVGLAKNIQYF
16 | TRBV6-1 | many | CASSERYGRDFNEQFF
14 | TRBV6-5 | NA | CASSYDRGLGAQHF
15 | TRBV12-3/TRBV12-4 | many | CASSSSDIMNTEAFF
12 | TRBV5-1 | many | CASKIDTGELFF
15 | TRBV5-4 | few | CASSSTGLMANEQFF
13 | TRBV20-1 | NA | CSAPRRAQETQYF
15 | TRBV19 | few | CASSIRSSGTDTQYF
13 | TRBV12-5 | few | CASGRDRQETQYF
14 | TRBV5-1 | many | CASSTGGQGDTQYF
14 | TRBV6-2/TRBV6-3 | many | CASRGQGQDYGYTF
14 | TRBV12-3/TRBV12-4 | many | CASTPSPATNTQYF
16 | TRBV7-2 | NA | CASSLGLAGGGDTQYF
14 | TRBV5-1 | few | CASSSPGGQIPYTF
14 | TRBV5-1 | many | CASSLTGAPETQYF
13 | TRBV7-9 | NA | CASSLRTDGELFF
16 | TRBV7-6 | many | CASSLGPSGGTGELFF
14 | TRBV3-1 | many | CASSPAGSTDTQYF
15 | TRBV11-2 | NA | CASSDYREGDTEAFF
14 | TRBV20-1 | few | CSATRNYPVRGYTF
12 | TRBV5-6 | many | CASSPFSYEQYF
13 | TRBV11-2 | few | CASGDTNTGELFF
14 | TRBV30 | few | CAWSDWQGLNEQFF
16 | TRBV4-3 | few | CASSQEGLASGNEQFF
15 | TRBV19 | NA | CASSISQVNTDTQYF
12 | TRBV20-1 | few | CSAARGTDTQYF
13 | TRBV30 | few | CAWAGGLGETQYF
16 | TRBV6-1 | NA | CASKKGRGGPTDTQYF
14 | TRBV18 | many | CASSPGTGGDEQYF
17 | TRBV14 | NA | CASSQDPQRGGMDTQYF
15 | TRBV20-1 | many | CSAARGSSYNSPLHF
18 | TRBV9 | many | CASSFGTSGGFYTDTQYF
14 | TRBV5-1 | NA | CASSLSSGYEKLFF
16 | TRBV6-5 | many | CASIPGTGRRNQPQHF
17 | TRBV4-2 | many | CASSLEYRGRGDTEAFF
14 | TRBV5-8 | many | CASAHPQGTYEQYF
13 | TRBV15 | many | CATSPGSRLPQHF
10 | TRBV29-1 | many | CSVETNEQFF
15 | TRBV6-2/TRBV6-3 | NA | CASSDLGTSGNTIYF
14 | TRBV7-2 | few | CASSLGWRTDGYTF
16 | TRBV12-3/TRBV12-4 | NA | CASSPLGGQGVDEQFF
17 | TRBV4-3 | many | CASSQESTSGGEGEQFF
17 | TRBV5-6 | few | CASSSVPGLAGGGTQYF
14 | TRBV7-8 | many | CASSLQGVGDTQYF
15 | TRBV5-1 | many | CASSYGTQRGDTQYF
15 | TRBV7-8 | few | CASSLGDVASYEQYF